The T cell receptor beta chain under discussion was sequenced for a study of blood T cell repertoires in COVID-19. Sequencing was performed with immunoSEQ multiplex PCR; in TCRdb, only in-frame clones are kept and a portion is missing. Of tens of thousands of clones detected, roughly 82% appear once; the ten largest clones hold roughly 7.4%. The CDR3 extends over 14 amino acids. V trimming: 3 bases; J trimming: 6 bases; junction bases outside the gene matches: 4. In germline, CDR1 is SGHTS, CDR2 YDEGEE. This clonotype was obtained from a human donor in a cohort sampled during active COVID-19. This chain connects TRBV5-8 to TRBJ1-2, with 11 bases lining up with TRBD1. Source material: peripheral blood. CDR3 DNA: TGTGCCAGCAGCTGGGACAGGGGGAGGGATGGCTACACCTTC. This gives the protein CASSWDRGRDGYTF.